This T cell receptor beta chain comes out of a study of Ad26.COV2.S vaccination and SARS-CoV-2 variants. The germline V gene encodes CDR1 MNHEY and CDR2 SVGEGT. V was cut by 6 bases and J by 4 bases, with 15 bases left in between. The CDR3 has 14 amino acids. Measured with immunoSEQ multiplex PCR; TCRdb has only the in-frame clones, and not every one. The sample consists of about 350,000 clones, 70% to 90% of them appearing once. Treatment denoted: 15 to 20 received Ad26.COV2.S at low or high dose, single or two shots; about 5 received placebo; per-sample allocation not given. It was on day 63 after the first vaccine or placebo injection that samples were taken.

The specimen comprised peripheral blood, sampled in a trial of Ad26.COV2.S vaccine versus placebo. The receptor was isolated from a person between 18 and 65 years old who received the Ad26.COV2.S COVID-19 vaccine or a placebo. The gene calls are TRBV6-2 or TRBV6-3 and TRBJ1-2; the D gene is possibly TRBD1 (5 bases). CDR3: CASSPGGVGYGYTF. The CDR3 nucleotides are TGTGCCAGCAGCCCCGGGGGGGTCGGCTATGGCTACACCTTC.